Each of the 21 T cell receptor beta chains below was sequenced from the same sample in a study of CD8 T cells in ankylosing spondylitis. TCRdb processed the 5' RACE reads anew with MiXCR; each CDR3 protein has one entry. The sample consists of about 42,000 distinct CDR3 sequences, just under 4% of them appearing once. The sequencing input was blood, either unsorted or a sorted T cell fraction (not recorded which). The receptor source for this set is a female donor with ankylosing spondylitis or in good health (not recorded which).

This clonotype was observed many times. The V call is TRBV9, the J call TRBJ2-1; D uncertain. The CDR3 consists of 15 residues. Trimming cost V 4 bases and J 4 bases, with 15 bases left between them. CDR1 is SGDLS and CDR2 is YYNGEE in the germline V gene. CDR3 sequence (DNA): TGTGCCAGCAGCCCCGGGCAGGTGGAGTACAATGAGCAGTTCTTC. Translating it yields CASSPGQVEYNEQFF.

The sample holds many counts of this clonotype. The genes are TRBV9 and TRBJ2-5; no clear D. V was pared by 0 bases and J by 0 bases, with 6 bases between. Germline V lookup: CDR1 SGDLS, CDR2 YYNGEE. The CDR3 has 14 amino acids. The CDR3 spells CASSVGGYQETQYF. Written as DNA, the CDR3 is TGTGCCAGCAGCGTAGGGGGTTACCAAGAGACCCAGTACTTC.

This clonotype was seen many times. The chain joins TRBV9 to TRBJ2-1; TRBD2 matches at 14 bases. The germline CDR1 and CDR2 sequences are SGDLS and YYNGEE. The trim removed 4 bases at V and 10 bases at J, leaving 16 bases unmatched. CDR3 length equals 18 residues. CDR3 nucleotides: TGTGCCAGCAGCCTATTTCCTGAGACTAGCGGGGGGGCTGGGGAGCAGTTCTTC. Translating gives CASSLFPETSGGAGEQFF.

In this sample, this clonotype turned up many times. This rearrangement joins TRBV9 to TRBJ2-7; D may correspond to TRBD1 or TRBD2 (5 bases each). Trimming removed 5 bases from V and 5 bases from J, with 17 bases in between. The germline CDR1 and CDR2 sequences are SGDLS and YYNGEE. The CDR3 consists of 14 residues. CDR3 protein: CASSNRDVSDEQYF. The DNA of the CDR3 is TGTGCCAGCAGTAATCGGGACGTCAGCGACGAGCAGTACTTC.

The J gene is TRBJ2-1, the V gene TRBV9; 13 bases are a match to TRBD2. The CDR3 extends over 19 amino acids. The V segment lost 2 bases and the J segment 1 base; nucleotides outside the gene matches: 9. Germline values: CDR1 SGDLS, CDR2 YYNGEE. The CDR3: CASSVPTSGGLQSYNEQFF. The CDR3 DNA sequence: TGTGCCAGCAGCGTCCCGACTAGCGGGGGGCTACAATCCTACAATGAGCAGTTCTTC.

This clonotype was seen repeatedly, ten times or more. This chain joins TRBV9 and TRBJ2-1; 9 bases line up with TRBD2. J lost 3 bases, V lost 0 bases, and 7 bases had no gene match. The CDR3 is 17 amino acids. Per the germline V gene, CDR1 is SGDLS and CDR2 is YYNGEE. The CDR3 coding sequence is TGTGCCAGCAGCGTAGGAAATAGCGGGGGCTACTACAATGAGCAGTTCTTC. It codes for CASSVGNSGGYYNEQFF.

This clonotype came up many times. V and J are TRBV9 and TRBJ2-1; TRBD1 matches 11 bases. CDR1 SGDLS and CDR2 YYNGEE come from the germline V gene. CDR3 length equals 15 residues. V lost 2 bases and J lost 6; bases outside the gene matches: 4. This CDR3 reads CASSVDRGLVNEQFF. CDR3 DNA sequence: TGTGCCAGCAGCGTGGACAGGGGGCTCGTCAATGAGCAGTTCTTC. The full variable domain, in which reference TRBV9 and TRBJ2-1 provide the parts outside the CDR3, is DSGVTQTPKHLITATGQRVTLRCSPRSGDLSVYWYQQSLDQGLQFLIQYYNGEERAKGNILERFSAQQFPDLHSELNLSSLELGDSALYFCASSVDRGLVNEQFFGPGTRLTVL.

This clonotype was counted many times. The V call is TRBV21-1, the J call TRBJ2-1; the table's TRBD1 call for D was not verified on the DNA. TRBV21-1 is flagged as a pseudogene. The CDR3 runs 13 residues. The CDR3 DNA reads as TGTGCCAGCAAGGGCGCGGACGCCGATGAGCAGTTCTTC. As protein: CASKGADADEQFF.

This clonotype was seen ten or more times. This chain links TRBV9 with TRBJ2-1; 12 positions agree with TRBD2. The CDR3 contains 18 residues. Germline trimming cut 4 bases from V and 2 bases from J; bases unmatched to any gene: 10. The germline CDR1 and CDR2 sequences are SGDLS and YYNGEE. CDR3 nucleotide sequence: TGTGCCAGCAGCTCTAGCGGGGGGGCCGAGAGGACCTACAATGAGCAGTTCTTC. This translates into CASSSSGGAERTYNEQFF.

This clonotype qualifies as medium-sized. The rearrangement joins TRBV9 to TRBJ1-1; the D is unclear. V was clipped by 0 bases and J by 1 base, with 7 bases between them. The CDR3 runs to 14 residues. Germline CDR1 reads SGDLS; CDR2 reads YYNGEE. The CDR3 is CASSVAPENTEAFF. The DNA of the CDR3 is TGTGCCAGCAGCGTAGCCCCGGAGAACACTGAAGCTTTCTTT.

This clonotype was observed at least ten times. The CDR3: CASSVGGGRGSEQFF. The CDR3 nucleotides read TGTGCCAGCAGCGTAGGAGGCGGCAGGGGCTCTGAGCAGTTCTTC. The chain employs TRBV9 and TRBJ2-1, with D possibly being TRBD1 (6 bases). Trimming removed 0 bases from V and 9 bases from J, with 16 bases in between. This CDR3 has 15 amino acids. From germline, CDR1 is SGDLS and CDR2 YYNGEE.

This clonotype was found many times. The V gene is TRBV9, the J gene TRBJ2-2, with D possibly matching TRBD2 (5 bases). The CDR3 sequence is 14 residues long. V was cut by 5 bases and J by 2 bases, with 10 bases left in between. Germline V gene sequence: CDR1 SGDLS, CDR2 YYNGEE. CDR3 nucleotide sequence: TGTGCCAGCAGGGGAGTAGATAACACCGGGGAGCTGTTTTTT. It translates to CASRGVDNTGELFF.

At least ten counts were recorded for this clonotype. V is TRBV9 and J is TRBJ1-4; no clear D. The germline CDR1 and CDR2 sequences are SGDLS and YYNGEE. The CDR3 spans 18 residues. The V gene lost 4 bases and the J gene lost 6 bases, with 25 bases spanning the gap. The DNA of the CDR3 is TGTGCCAGCAGCCCCCGGGAGGGAACGGTGGTACTCGATGAAAAACTGTTTTTT. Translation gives CASSPREGTVVLDEKLFF.

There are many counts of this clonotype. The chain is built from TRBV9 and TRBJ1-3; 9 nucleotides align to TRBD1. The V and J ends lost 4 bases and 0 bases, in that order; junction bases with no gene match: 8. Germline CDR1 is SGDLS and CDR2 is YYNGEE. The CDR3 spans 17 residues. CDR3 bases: TGTGCCAGCAGCTTTCGGACAGGGGCGTACTCTGGAAACACCATATATTTT. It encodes CASSFRTGAYSGNTIYF.

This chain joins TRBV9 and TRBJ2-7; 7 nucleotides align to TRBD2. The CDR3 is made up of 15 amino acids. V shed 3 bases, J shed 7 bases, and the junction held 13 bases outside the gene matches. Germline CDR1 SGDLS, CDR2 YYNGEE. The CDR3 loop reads CASSARDYLPGEQYF. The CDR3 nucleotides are TGTGCCAGCAGCGCCCGGGACTACCTCCCGGGGGAGCAGTACTTC.

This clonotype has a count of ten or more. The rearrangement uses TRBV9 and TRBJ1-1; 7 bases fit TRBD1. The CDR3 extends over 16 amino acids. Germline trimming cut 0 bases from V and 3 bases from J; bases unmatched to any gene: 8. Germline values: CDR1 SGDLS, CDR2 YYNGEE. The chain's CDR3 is CASSVGLRGVDTEAFF. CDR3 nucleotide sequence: TGTGCCAGCAGCGTAGGTCTCAGGGGGGTAGACACTGAAGCTTTCTTT.

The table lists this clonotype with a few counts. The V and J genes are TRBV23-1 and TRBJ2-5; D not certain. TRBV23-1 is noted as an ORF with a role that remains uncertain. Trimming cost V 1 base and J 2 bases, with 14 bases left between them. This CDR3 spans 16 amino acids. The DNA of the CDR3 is TGCGCCAGCAGTCAATGGGTCAGTTCGATACAAGAGACCCAGTACTTC. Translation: CASSQWVSSIQETQYF.

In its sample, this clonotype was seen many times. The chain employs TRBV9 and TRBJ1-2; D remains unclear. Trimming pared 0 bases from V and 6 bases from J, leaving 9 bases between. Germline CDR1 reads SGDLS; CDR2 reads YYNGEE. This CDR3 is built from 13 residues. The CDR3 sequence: CASSVGLGDGYTF. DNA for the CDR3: TGTGCCAGCAGCGTAGGTCTCGGGGATGGCTACACCTTC.

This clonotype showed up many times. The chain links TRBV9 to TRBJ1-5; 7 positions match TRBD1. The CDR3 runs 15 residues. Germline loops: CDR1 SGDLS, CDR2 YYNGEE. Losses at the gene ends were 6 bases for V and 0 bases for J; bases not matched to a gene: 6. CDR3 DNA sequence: TGTGCCAGCAATCCCCAGGGGGATAGCAATCAGCCCCAGCATTTT. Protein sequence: CASNPQGDSNQPQHF.

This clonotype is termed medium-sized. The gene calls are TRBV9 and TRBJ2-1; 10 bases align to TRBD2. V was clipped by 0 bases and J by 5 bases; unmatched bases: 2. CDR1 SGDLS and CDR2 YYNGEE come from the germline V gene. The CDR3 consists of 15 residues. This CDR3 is CASSVVLAGDNEQFF. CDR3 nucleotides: TGTGCCAGCAGCGTAGTTCTAGCGGGGGACAATGAGCAGTTCTTC.

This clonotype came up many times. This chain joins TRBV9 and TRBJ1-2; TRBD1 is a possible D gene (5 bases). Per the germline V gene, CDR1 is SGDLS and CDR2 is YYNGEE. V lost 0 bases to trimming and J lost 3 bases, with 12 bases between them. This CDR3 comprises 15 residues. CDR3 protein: CASSVDEGTHYGYTF. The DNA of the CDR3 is TGTGCCAGCAGCGTAGACGAAGGGACCCACTATGGCTACACCTTC.